The sequence of this T cell receptor (beta chain) was determined in a study of shared clonotypes between healthy human individuals. Study details: CD8 memory received one plate per donor, CD8 naive two, CD4 memory three and CD4 naive three.

Measured with immunoSEQ multiplex PCR; TCRdb has only the in-frame clones, and not every one. The table shows 2 million to 3 million clones, with approximately 94% occurring only once. Concerning this clone itself: Its antigen is as yet unknown.

Study conclusions and caveats: Several donors showed sharing of approximately 4.7% of naive CD4 clonotypes. In the sorted subsets, rarefaction showed sequencing was incomplete despite large depth. Clonotypes shared by all four donors outscored non-shared clonotypes in generation probability.

The germline V and J ends were trimmed by 3 bases and 0 bases, with 12 bases remaining between them. This CDR3 is built from 15 residues. The V gene's germline CDR1 is MDHEN and CDR2 SYDVKM. The sample was naive CD4+ T cells from PBMCs. As for subset: CD45RA+ positively selected. This receptor was taken from a man in his late teens or twenties in good health. Some clones in this sample may be carry-over from other donors' samples. This sequence joins TRBV28 and TRBJ2-7; D is possibly TRBD1 (6 bases). The DNA of the CDR3 is TGTGCCAGCAGTTTCATAAAAGGGGGCTCCTACGAGCAGTACTTC. Amino acids: CASSFIKGGSYEQYF. The full variable domain, completed using reference TRBV28 and TRBJ2-7, is DVKVTQSSRYLVKRTGEKVFLECVQDMDHENMFWYRQDPGLGLRLIYFSYDVKMKEKGDIPEGYSVSREKKERFSLILESASTNQTSMYLCASSFIKGGSYEQYFGPGTRLTVT.